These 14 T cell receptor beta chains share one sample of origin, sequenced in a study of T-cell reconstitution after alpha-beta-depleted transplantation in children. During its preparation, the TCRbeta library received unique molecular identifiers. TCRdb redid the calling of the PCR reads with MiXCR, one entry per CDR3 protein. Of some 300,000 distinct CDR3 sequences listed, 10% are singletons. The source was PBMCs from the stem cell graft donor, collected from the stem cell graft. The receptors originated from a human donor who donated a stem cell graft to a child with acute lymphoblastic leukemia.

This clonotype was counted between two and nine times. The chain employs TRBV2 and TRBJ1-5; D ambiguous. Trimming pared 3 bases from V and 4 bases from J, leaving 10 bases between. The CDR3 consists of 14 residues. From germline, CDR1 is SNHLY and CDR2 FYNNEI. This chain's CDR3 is CASSDRRANQPQHF. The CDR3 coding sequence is TGTGCCAGCAGTGACAGAAGGGCTAATCAGCCCCAGCATTTT.

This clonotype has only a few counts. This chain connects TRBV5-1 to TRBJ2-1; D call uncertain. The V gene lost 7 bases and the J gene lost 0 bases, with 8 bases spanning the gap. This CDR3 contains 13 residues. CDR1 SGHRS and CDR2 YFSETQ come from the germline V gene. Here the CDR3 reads CASGMYSYNEQFF. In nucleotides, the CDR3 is TGCGCCAGCGGTATGTACTCCTACAATGAGCAGTTCTTC.

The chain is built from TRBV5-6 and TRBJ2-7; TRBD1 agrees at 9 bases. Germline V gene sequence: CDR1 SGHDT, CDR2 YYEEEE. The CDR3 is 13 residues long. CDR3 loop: CAGGTGMGDEQYF. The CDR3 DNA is TGTGCAGGAGGGACAGGGATGGGAGACGAGCAGTACTTC.

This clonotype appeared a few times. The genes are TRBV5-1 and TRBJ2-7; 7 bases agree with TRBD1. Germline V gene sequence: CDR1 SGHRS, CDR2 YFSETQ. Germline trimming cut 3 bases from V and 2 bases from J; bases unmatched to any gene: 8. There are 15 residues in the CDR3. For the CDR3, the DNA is TGCGCCAGCAGCTGGACCAGGGGGTTCGCCTACGAGCAGTACTTC. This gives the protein CASSWTRGFAYEQYF.

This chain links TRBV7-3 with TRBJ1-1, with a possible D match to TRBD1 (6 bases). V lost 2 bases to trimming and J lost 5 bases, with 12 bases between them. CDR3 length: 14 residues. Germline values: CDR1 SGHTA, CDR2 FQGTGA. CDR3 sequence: CASSLGGARTEAFF. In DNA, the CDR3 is TGTGCCAGCAGCTTAGGGGGGGCGCGTACTGAAGCTTTCTTT.

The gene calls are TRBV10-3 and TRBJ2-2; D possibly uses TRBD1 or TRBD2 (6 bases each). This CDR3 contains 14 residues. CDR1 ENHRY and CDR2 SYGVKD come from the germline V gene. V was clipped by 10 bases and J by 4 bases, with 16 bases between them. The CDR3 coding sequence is TGTGCCACCCGAGTAGGAGGGGGCACCGGGGAGCTGTTTTTT. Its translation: CATRVGGGTGELFF.

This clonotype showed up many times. CDR3 residues: CASSLTPGQLNTEAFF. For the CDR3, the DNA is TGCGCCAGCAGCTTGACCCCGGGACAGCTGAACACTGAAGCTTTCTTT. V and J are TRBV5-1 and TRBJ1-1, with 7 bases fitting TRBD1. The CDR3 consists of 16 residues. V trimming: 1 base; J trimming: 0 bases; junction bases outside the gene matches: 6. Per the germline V gene, CDR1 is SGHRS and CDR2 is YFSETQ.

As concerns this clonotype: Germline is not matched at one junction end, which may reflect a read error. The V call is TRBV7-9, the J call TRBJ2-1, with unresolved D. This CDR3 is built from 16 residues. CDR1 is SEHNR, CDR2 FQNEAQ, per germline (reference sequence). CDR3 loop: CASSLQGYRSYNEQLF. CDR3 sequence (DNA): TGTGCCAGCAGCTTACAAGGGTACCGGTCCTACAATGAGCAGCTCTTC.

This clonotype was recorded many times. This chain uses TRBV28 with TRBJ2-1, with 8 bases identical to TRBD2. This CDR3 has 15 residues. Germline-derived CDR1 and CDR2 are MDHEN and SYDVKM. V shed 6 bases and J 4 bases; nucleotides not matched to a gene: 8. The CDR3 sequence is CASRPGGEFYNEQFF. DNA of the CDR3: TGTGCCAGCAGACCCGGGGGGGAGTTTTACAATGAGCAGTTCTTC.

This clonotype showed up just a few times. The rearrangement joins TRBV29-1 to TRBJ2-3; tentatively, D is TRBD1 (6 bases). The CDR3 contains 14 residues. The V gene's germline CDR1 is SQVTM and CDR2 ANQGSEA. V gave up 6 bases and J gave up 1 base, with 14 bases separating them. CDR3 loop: CSVGQGAGTDTQYF. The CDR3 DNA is TGCAGCGTGGGACAAGGTGCTGGCACAGATACGCAGTATTTT.

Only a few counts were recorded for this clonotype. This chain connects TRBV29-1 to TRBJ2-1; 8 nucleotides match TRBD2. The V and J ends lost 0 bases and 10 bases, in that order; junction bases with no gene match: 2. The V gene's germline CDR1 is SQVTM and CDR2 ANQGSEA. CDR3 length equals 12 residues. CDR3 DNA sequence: TGCAGCGTTGAAGAACTAGCGGAGGAGCAGTTCTTC. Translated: CSVEELAEEQFF.

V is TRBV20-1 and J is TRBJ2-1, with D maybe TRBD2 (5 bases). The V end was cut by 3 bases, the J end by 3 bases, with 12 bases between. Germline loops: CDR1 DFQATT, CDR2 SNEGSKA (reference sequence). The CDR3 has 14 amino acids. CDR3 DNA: TGCAGTGCTAGTAGGCGGAGCGGCTACAATGAGCAGTTCTTC. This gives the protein CSASRRSGYNEQFF.

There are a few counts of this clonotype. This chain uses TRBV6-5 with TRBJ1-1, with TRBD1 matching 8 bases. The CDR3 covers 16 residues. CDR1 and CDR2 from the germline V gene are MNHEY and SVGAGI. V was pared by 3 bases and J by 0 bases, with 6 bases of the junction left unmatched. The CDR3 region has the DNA TGTGCCAGCAGTTATTTAACAGGGGGTTTGAACACTGAAGCTTTCTTT. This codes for CASSYLTGGLNTEAFF.

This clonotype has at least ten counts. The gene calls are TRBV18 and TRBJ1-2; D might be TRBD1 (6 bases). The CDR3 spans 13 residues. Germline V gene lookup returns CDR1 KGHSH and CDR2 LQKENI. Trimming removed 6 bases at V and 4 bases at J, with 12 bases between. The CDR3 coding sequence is TGTGCCAGCTCCTTGGACAGAATCTATGGCTACACCTTC. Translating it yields CASSLDRIYGYTF.